The T cell receptor beta chain under discussion was sequenced for a study of graft-versus-host responses after intestinal transplantation. Study-wide background: Recipients were all induced with anti-thymocyte globulin, then given tacrolimus and steroids for 3 to 4 years. Study-wide results and caveats: Recipient-marrow GvH clones were detected, some having first appeared in ileum or blood.

Looked up from germline, CDR1 is LGHNA and CDR2 is YNFKEQ. The V end lost 5 bases, the J end lost 7 bases, and 12 bases lay between the germline ends. The CDR3 runs 13 residues. The authors combined about 200,000 CFSE-labeled responder cells with about 200,000 irradiated, violet-dye-labeled stimulator cells in plates. Cell sorting after the reaction yielded proliferating CFSE-low CD3+CD4+ and CD3+CD8+ responders. The table lists this clone with a few counts. Assay: immunoSEQ multiplex PCR; the TCRdb copy retains only in-frame clones and omits some. Found here are tens of thousands of clones, about 45% of them singletons; the top ten hold approximately 1.4%.

The chain couples TRBV4-2 to TRBJ1-3; D unclear. This TCR derives from a human patient who was an organ donor for intestinal transplantation. Material: alloreactive CD8+ T cells from a mixed lymphocyte reaction culture, obtained before transplantation. Subset noted: CFSE-low proliferating T cells sorted from approximately six-day pre-transplant mixed lymphocyte reaction (GvH or HvG direction). The CDR3 bases are TGTGCCAGCAGCGAGGAAGGGATTAACACCATATATTTT. Its translation is CASSEEGINTIYF.